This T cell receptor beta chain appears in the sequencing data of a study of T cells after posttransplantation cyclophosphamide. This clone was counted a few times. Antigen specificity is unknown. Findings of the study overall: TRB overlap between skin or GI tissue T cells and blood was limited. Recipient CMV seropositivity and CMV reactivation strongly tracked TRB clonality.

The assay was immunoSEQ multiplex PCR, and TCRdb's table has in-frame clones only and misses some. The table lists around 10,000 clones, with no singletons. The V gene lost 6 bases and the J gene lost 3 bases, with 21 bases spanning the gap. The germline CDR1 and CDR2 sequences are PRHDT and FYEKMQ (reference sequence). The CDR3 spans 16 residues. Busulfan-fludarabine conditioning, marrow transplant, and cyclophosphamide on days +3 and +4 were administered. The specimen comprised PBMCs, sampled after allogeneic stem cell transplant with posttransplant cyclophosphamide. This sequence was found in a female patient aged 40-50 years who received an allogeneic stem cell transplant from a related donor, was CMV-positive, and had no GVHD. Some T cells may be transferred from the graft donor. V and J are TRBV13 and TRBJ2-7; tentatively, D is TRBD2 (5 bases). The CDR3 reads CASSEAHTGINYEQYF. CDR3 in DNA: TGTGCCAGCAGTGAAGCGCACACGGGGATAAACTACGAGCAGTACTTC.